One sample yielded the 12 T cell receptor beta chains listed below, sequenced in a study of long-term antiretroviral therapy in people with HIV (dated 2022 in TCRdb). The immunoSEQ hsTCRB v3.0 assay was used at survey level resolution for TRB variable region sequencing. Sourced from immuneACCESS, this table was stored by TCRdb with only in-frame sequences that have V and J called. A share of the clones is absent; for the studies checked, an unresolved V gene accounts for under half, and the remainder has no known explanation. The sample contains about 25,000 clones, 86% of them found a single time. Less than 4.5% of the sample belongs to the ten largest clones. This specimen was unsorted PBMCs, taken 1.9 years after starting antiretroviral therapy. These receptors all stem from a woman under 40 with HIV.

The CDR3 coding sequence is TGTGCCAGCAGTTACTCATACAGCACAGATACGCAGTATTTT. Its protein is CASSYSYSTDTQYF. The rearrangement joins TRBV6-5 to TRBJ2-3; no reliable D call. The germline gives CDR1 MNHEY, CDR2 SVGAGI. Trimming removed 0 bases at V and 0 bases at J, with 4 bases between. The CDR3 length is 14 residues.

The chain has TRBV19 and TRBJ2-3; D is unresolved. In germline, CDR1 is LNHDA, CDR2 SQIVND (reference sequence). CDR3 length: 14 amino acids. Trimming cost V 3 bases and J 6 bases, with 13 bases left between them. The chain's CDR3 is CASSMKVGLDTQYF. The CDR3 DNA sequence: TGTGCCAGTAGTATGAAGGTGGGGTTGGATACGCAGTATTTT.

The chain employs TRBV6-1 and TRBJ2-7, with 8 bases fitting TRBD1. V lost 5 bases, J lost 2 bases, and 2 bases stayed unmatched. The germline V gene encodes CDR1 MNHNS and CDR2 SASEGT. This CDR3 is built from 13 residues. CDR3 DNA sequence: TGTGCCAGCAGTTTACAGGGGGCCTACGAGCAGTACGTC. It is translated as CASSLQGAYEQYV.

This clone was seen a few times. Here the CDR3 DNA reads TGTGCCAGCAGCGCCAGCACTGGGGGGATGGGTGAGCAGTACTTC. Translated, it gives CASSASTGGMGEQYF. The V gene is TRBV9, the J gene TRBJ2-7, with D tentatively TRBD2 (6 bases). The ends were cut back, 3 bases at V and 7 bases at J, with 20 bases in the middle. Germline V gene data show CDR1 as SGDLS and CDR2 as YYNGEE. The CDR3 consists of 15 residues.

CDR3: CASNRLGGEQYF. The CDR3 DNA reads as TGTGCCAGCAATAGACTAGGGGGCGAGCAGTACTTC. The chain carries TRBV25-1 and TRBJ2-7; either TRBD1 or TRBD2 may supply D (6 bases each). Between the trimmed V and J ends, which lost 7 bases and 6 bases, there was a span of 13 bases. The CDR3 covers 12 residues. Germline CDR1 and CDR2: MGHDK and SYGVNS.

This clone was found once. The CDR3 region is CASSEEDRAYNEQFF. The DNA of the CDR3 is TGTGCCAGCAGTGAGGAGGACAGGGCCTACAATGAGCAGTTCTTC. V usage is TRBV2 and J usage is TRBJ2-1; TRBD1 aligns across 8 bases. V was clipped by 3 bases and J by 2 bases; unmatched bases: 3. The CDR3 loop spans 15 amino acids. Germline lookup yields CDR1 SNHLY and CDR2 FYNNEI.

The gene calls are TRBV27 and TRBJ2-1, with 7 bases fitting TRBD1. This CDR3 is built from 15 residues. In germline, CDR1 is MNHEY, CDR2 SMNVEV (reference sequence). The V gene end was trimmed by 5 bases and the J gene end by 4 bases; junction bases not matched to a gene: 8. The CDR3 region is CASSPSGTVYNEQFF. The CDR3 DNA is TGTGCCAGCAGTCCATCCGGGACAGTTTACAATGAGCAGTTCTTC.

The chain links TRBV10-2 to TRBJ2-7; tentative D call: TRBD1 (5 bases). The V end was cut by 2 bases, the J end by 0 bases, with 11 bases between. The CDR3 spans 15 residues. Germline CDR1 and CDR2: WSHSY and SAAADI. CDR3 protein: CASSERQFLSYEQYF. CDR3 DNA: TGCGCCAGCAGTGAGAGACAGTTCCTCTCCTACGAGCAGTACTTC.

The chain has TRBV5-1 and TRBJ2-3; TRBD1 matches at 10 bases. V gave up 4 bases and J gave up 3 bases; unmatched junction bases: 11. The CDR3 loop spans 17 amino acids. Germline V gives CDR1 SGHRS, CDR2 YFSETQ. The CDR3 coding sequence is TGCGCCAGCAGCACTAACCCACCGGGACAGGGGACAGATACGCAGTATTTT. This codes for CASSTNPPGQGTDTQYF.

This clone was detected only once. The CDR3 DNA follows: TGCGCCAGCAGCAACCATCCTAATGAAAAACTGTTTTTT. Translated: CASSNHPNEKLFF. The gene calls are TRBV5-1 and TRBJ1-4; unclear D gene. Trimming pared 4 bases from V and 3 bases from J, leaving 7 bases between. The germline CDR1 and CDR2 sequences are SGHRS and YFSETQ. The CDR3 loop spans 13 amino acids.

The chain employs TRBV7-3 and TRBJ1-2; D is uncertain. This CDR3 region has 13 residues. Trimming cost V 5 bases and J 5 bases, with 12 bases left between them. Looked up from germline, CDR1 is SGHTA and CDR2 is FQGTGA. CDR3 sequence reads: CASSGSDGYGYTF. The CDR3 nucleotides are TGTGCCAGCAGCGGCTCGGACGGTTATGGCTACACCTTC.

The V and J genes are TRBV6-5 and TRBJ1-6; the match to TRBD1 covers 9 bases. V trimming: 4 bases; J trimming: 7 bases; junction bases outside the gene matches: 2. CDR3 length: 14 residues. Germline V gene lookup returns CDR1 MNHEY and CDR2 SVGAGI. CDR3 DNA sequence: TGTGCCAGCAGTTTCGGACAGGGGAATTCACCCCTCCACTTT. It specifies CASSFGQGNSPLHF.